This T cell receptor beta chain was obtained from a study of blood T cell repertoires in COVID-19. The overall study: COVID-19 samples collected from the United States, Italy and Spain covered acute and convalescent phases. PBMCs, B-cell-depleted T cells, or T cells provided the cDNA or gDNA that made up the material.

The germline gives CDR1 SGHTA, CDR2 FQGNSA. The CDR3 contains 17 residues. Trimming took off 3 bases at V and 2 bases at J, with 19 bases between the two ends. Sequencing used immunoSEQ multiplex PCR; TCRdb keeps in-frame clones, though not all of them. The sample comprises a few hundred thousand clones, approximately 90% of which are singletons, and approximately 9% rests with the top ten. Participants' reported clinical history set cohort assignment. Recovered status applied to Cohort 3 donors who had two consecutive negative PCRs. It also applied to those with clearance or with symptom resolution.

This clonotype was sampled from a man aged 40-49 years who had recovered from COVID-19. The material sequenced was PBMCs or T cells enriched from blood (not recorded which). This sequence joins TRBV7-2 and TRBJ1-2; D remains ambiguous. The CDR3 region has the DNA TGTGCCAGCAGCTTTTCAGTATACGGAGTAACCAACTATGGCTACACCTTC. Its protein is CASSFSVYGVTNYGYTF.